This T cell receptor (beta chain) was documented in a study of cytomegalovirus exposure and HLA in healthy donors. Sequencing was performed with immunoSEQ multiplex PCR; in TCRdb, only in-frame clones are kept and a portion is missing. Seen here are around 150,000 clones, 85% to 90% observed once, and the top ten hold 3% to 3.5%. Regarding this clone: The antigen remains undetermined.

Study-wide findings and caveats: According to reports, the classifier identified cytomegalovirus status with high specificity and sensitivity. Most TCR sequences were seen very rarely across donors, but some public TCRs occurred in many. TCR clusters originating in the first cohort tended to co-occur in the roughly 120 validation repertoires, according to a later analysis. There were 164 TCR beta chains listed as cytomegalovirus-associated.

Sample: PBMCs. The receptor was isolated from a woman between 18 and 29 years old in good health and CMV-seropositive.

The CDR3: CASSLERAGELFF. The CDR3 nucleotides are TGCGCCAGCAGCTTGGAACGGGCCGGGGAGCTGTTTTTT. This chain joins TRBV5-1 and TRBJ2-2; D ambiguous. Trimming cost V 0 bases and J 6 bases, with 6 bases left between them. The germline V gene has CDR1 SGHRS and CDR2 YFSETQ. The CDR3 covers 13 residues.